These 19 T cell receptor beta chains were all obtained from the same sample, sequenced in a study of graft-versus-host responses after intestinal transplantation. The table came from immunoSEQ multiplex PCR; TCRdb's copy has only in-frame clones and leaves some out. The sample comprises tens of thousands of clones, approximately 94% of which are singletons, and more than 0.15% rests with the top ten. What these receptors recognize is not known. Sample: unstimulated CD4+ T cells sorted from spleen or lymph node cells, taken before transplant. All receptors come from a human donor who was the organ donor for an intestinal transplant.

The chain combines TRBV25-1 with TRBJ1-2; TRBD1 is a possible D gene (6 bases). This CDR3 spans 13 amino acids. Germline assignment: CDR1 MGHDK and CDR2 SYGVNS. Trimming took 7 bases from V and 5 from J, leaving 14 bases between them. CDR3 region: CASTATGRYGYTF. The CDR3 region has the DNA TGTGCCAGCACCGCGACAGGAAGATATGGCTACACCTTC.

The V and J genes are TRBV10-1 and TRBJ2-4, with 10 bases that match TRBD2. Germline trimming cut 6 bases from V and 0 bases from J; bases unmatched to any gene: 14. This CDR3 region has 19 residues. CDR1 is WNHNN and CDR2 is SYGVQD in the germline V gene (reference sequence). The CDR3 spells CASRSSGGMNLLAKNIQYF. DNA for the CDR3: TGCGCCAGCAGGTCTAGCGGGGGCATGAATTTACTAGCCAAAAACATTCAGTACTTC.

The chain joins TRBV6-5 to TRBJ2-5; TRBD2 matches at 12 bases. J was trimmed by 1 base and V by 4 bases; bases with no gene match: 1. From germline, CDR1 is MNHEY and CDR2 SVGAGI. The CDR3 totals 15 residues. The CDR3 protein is CASSSLAGGQETQYF. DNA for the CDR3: TGTGCCAGCAGTTCACTAGCGGGGGGCCAAGAGACCCAGTACTTC.

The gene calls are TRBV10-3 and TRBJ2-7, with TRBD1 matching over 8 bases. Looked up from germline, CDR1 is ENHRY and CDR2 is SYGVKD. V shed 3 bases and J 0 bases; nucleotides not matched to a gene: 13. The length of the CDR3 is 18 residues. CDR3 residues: CAISDRGQGSSSSYEQYF. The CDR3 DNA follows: TGTGCCATCAGTGACCGCGGACAGGGCAGTTCGAGCTCCTACGAGCAGTACTTC.

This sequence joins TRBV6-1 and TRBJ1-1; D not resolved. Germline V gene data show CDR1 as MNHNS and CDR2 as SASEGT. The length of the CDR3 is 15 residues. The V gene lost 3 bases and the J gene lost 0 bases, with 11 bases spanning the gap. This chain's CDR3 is CASSDGRRLNTEAFF. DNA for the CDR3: TGTGCCAGCAGTGATGGAAGGCGATTGAACACTGAAGCTTTCTTT.

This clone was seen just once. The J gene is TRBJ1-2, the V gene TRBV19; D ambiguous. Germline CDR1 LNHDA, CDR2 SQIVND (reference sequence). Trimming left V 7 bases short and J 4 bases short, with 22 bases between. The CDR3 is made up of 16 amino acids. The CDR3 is CASTRGSRNLLYGYTF. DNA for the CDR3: TGTGCCAGTACGCGTGGCAGCCGTAATCTCCTCTATGGCTACACCTTC. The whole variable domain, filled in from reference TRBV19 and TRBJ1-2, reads DGGITQSPKYLFRKEGQNVTLSCEQNLNHDAMYWYRQDPGQGLRLIYYSQIVNDFQKGDIAEGYSVSREKKESFPLTVTSAQKNPTAFYLCASTRGSRNLLYGYTFGSGTRLTVV.

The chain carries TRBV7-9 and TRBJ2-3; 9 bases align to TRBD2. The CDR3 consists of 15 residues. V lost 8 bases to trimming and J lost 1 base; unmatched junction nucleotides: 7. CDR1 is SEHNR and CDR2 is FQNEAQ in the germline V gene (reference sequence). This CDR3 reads CASGVERGGTDTQYF. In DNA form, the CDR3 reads TGTGCCAGCGGAGTAGAGCGGGGGGGCACAGATACGCAGTATTTT.

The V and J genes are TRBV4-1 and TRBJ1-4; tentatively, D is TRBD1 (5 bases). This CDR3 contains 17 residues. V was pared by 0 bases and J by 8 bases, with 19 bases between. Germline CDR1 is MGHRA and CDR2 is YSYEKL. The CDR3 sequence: CASSQDAASVGEEKLFF. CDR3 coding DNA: TGCGCCAGCAGCCAAGATGCGGCGTCAGTGGGGGAGGAAAAACTGTTTTTT.

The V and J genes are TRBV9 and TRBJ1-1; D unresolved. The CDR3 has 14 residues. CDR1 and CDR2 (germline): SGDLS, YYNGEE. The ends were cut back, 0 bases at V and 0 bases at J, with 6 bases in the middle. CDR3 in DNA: TGTGCCAGCAGCGTAGTGGACGTGAACACTGAAGCTTTCTTT. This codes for CASSVVDVNTEAFF.

CDR3 DNA: TGTGCCAGCAGTGAAGGAGCGGGGTTCGGGGAAAAACTGTTTTTT. Protein product: CASSEGAGFGEKLFF. The chain has TRBV6-1 and TRBJ1-4; D gene uncertain. The germline V and J ends were trimmed by 1 base and 8 bases, with 14 bases remaining between them. This CDR3 comprises 15 residues. Germline CDR1 reads MNHNS; CDR2 reads SASEGT.

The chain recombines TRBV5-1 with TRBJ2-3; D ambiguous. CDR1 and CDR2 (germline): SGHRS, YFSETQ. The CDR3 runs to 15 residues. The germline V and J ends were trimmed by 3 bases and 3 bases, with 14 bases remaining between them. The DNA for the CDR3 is TGCGCCAGCAGCTCAAACGGTGGTCAGACAGATACGCAGTATTTT. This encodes CASSSNGGQTDTQYF.

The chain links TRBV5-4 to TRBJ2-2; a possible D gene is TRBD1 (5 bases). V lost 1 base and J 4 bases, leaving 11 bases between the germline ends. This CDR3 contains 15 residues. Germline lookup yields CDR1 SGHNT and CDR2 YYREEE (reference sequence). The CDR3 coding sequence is TGTGCCAGCAGCTTGCAGGGCAGGGTCACCGGGGAGCTGTTTTTT. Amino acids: CASSLQGRVTGELFF.

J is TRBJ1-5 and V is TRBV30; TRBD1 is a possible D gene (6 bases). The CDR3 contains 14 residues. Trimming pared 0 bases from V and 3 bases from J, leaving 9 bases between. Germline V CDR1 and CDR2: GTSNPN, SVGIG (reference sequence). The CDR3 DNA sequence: TGTGCCTGGAGTGTAGGGGGGAACAATCAGCCCCAGCATTTT. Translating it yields CAWSVGGNNQPQHF.

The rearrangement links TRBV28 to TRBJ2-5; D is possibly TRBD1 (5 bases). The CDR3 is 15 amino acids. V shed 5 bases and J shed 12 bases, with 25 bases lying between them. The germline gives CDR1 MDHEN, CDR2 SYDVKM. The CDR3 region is CASSTGAARSPKEYF. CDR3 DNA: TGTGCCAGCAGTACAGGCGCGGCACGGTCCCCGAAAGAGTACTTC.

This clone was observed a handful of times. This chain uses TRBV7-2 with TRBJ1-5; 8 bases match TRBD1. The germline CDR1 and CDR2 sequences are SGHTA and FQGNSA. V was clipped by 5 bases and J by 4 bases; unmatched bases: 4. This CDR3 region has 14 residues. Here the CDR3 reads CASSPRTGNQPQHF. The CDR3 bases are TGTGCCAGCAGCCCCCGGACAGGGAATCAGCCCCAGCATTTT.

This CDR3 is CASSSPGQGAYGYTF. The CDR3 coding sequence is TGTGCCAGCAGTTCGCCGGGACAGGGGGCTTATGGCTACACCTTC. V and J are TRBV6-1 and TRBJ1-2, with TRBD1 identical over 12 bases. This CDR3 comprises 15 residues. V dropped 5 bases and J dropped 5; count of bases not matched to a gene: 6. Germline CDR1 is MNHNS and CDR2 is SASEGT.

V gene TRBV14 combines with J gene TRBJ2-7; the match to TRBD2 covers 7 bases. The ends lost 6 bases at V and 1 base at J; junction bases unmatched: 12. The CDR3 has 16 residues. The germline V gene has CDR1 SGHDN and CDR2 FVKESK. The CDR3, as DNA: TGTGCCAGCAGTCGAAGCGGGAAGGGCGCATCCTACGAGCAGTACTTC. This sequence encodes CASSRSGKGASYEQYF.

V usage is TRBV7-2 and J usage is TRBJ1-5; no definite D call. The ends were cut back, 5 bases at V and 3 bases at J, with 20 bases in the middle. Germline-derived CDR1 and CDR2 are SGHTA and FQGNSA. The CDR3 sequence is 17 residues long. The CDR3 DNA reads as TGTGCCAGCAGCCCCCGCCCCGCCGGTTCTTACAATCAGCCCCAGCATTTT. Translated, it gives CASSPRPAGSYNQPQHF.

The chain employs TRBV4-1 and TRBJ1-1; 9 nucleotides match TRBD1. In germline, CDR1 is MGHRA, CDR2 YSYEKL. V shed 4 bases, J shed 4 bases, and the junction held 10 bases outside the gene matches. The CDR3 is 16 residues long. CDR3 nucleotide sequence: TGCGCCAGCAGCCGAGAACAGGGGGCGGGGGTCACTGAAGCTTTCTTT. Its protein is CASSREQGAGVTEAFF.